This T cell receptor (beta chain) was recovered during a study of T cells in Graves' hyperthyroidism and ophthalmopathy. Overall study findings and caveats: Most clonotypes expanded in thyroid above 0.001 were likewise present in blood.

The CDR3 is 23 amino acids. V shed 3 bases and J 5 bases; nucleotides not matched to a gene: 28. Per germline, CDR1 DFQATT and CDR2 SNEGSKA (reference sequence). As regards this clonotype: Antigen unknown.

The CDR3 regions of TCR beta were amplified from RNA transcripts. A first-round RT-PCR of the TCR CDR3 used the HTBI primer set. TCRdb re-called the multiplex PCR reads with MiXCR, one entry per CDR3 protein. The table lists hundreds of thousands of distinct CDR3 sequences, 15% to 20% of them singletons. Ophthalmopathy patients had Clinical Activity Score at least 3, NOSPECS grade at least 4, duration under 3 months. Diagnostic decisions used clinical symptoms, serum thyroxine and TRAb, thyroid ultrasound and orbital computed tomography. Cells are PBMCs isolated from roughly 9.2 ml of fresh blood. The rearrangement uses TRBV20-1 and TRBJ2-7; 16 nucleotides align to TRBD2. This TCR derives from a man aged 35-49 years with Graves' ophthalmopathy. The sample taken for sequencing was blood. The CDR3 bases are TGCAGTGCTAGTACTTTCGGGACTAGCGGGAGGGCCAAGGTAGGGGGGTCTTCCCACGAGCAGTACTTC. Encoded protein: CSASTFGTSGRAKVGGSSHEQYF.